This T cell receptor (beta chain) was recorded in a study of cytomegalovirus exposure and HLA in healthy donors. Across the whole study: Later, an analysis reported that the approximately 120 validation repertoires had used the same platform as the approximately 670 first-cohort repertoires.

Trimming cost V 5 bases and J 2 bases; bases outside gene matches: 4. This CDR3 is built from 16 residues. Germline V gives CDR1 SGHAT, CDR2 FQDESV (reference sequence). A note on this clone: Its antigen is not known.

Clones were sequenced by immunoSEQ multiplex PCR, and TCRdb holds only the in-frame ones, with some missing. The profile shows over 250,000 clones, just over 85% of them singletons. Study-level points and caveats: Reportedly, cytomegalovirus status was diagnosed with high sensitivity and specificity. According to the study, around 150 TCR beta chains were cytomegalovirus-associated. Subsequent analysis revealed that first-cohort TCR clusters tended to co-occur in the 130 or so validation repertoires.

Material for sequencing was PBMCs. The clonotype originates from a woman aged 18-29 years in good health and CMV-seronegative. The V and J genes are TRBV11-1 and TRBJ2-6; 9 bases match TRBD1. The CDR3 DNA reads TGTGCCAGCAGCGCGGGACAGGGCACTGGGGCCAACGTCCTGACTTTC. It is translated as CASSAGQGTGANVLTF.